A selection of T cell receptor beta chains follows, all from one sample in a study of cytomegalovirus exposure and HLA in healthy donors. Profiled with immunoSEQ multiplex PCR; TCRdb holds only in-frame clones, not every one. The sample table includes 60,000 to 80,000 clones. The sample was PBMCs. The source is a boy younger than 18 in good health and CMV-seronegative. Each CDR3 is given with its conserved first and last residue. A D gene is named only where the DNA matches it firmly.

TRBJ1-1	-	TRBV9	TGTGCCAGCAGCGTAGGTACTGACACTGAAGCTTTCTTT	CASSVGTDTEAFF
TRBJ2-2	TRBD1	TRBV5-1	TGCGCCAGCAGCTTGGTGACAGGGGCCAACACCGGGGAGCTGTTTTTT	CASSLVTGANTGELFF
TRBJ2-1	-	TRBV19	TGTGCCAGTAGTCCGCAACAGGACTATATCCTTGGGCAGTTCTTC	CASSPQQDYILGQFF
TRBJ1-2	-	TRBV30	TGTGCCTGGAGTCCACAGGGAAACTATGGCTACACCTTC	CAWSPQGNYGYTF
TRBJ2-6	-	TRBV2	TGTGCCAGCAGTGAAGAGTGGGCAGGGGCCAACGTCCTGACTTTC	CASSEEWAGANVLTF
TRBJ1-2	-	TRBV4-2	TGTGCCAGCAGCCAGCAAGATCAGGGTTCCTATGGCTACACCTTC	CASSQQDQGSYGYTF
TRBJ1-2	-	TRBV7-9	TGTGCCAGCAGCTTTCCAAACTATGGCTACACCTTC	CASSFPNYGYTF
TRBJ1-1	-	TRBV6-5	TGTGCCAGCAGTTACGGGAGCAACACTGAAGCTTTCTTT	CASSYGSNTEAFF
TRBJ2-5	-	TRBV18	TGTGCCAGCTCCCCCGCGGAGGAGACCCAGTACTTC	CASSPAEETQYF
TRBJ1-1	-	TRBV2	TGTGCCAGCAGTGGTGCGATTCTGAACACTGAAGCTTTCTTT	CASSGAILNTEAFF
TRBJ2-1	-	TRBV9	TGTGCCAGCAGCGTAGCCGTGTTCTCCTACAATGAGCAGTTCTTC	CASSVAVFSYNEQFF
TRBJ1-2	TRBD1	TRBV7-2	TGTGCCAGCAGCTTAGACAGGGGTAACTATGGCTACACCTTC	CASSLDRGNYGYTF
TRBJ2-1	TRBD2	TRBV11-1	TGTGCCAGCAGCCATACTGCGGGGGGTGCCTACAATGAGCAGTTCTTC	CASSHTAGGAYNEQFF
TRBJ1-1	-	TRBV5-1	TGCGCCAGCAGCTCGCCCCCTGGACAGTGGTACACTGAAGCTTTCTTT	CASSSPPGQWYTEAFF